A single T cell receptor beta chain is shown here with its context. No cognate antigen has been identified for it. No base qualities exist here, and no much larger clone lies one base off it. CDR1 GTSNPN and CDR2 SVGIG are derived from the germline V gene (reference sequence). At the junction V is shortened by 3 bases and J by 12 bases, with 15 bases in between. Spanning cysteine to phenylalanine, the CDR3 consists of 13 amino acids. Only the CDR3 part of the read is kept: 39 bases, read in frame from the first base. The entry originates in a study of blood T cell repertoires in COVID-19 (TCRdb year 2020). The study in broad terms: Samples covering the acute and convalescent phases of COVID-19 were provided by collaborators in the United States, Italy and Spain. The prospective study material was composed of cDNA or gDNA derived from T cells, B-cell-depleted T cells, or PBMCs. Subjects who had been exposed to COVID-19, were actively infected with it, or had recovered from it provided the deeply sampled blood TCRbeta repertoires that made up the dataset. The repertoires were made available in a free public database intended to serve as a resource for research on the immune response to SARS-CoV-2. Samples came from the ongoing ImmuneRACE study (first 160 participants) plus 1,254 subjects from 6 global collaborators. Sample metadata almost always included a de-identified subject ID, COVID-19 status, age in years and sex. HLA class I and class II types, where available, came from metadata supplied by the sample provider rather than from assay-based typing. Broad study findings and their caveats: Clinical and demographic metadata were provided uncurated, with the amount varying by source and participant.

In Seattle, one collaborating source enrolled patients while the infection was active and tracked those patients longitudinally over the course of disease. The collaborating institutions used their own protocols to collect whole blood in K2EDTA tubes. For TCRbeta analysis, collaborator samples were shipped as frozen whole blood, as isolated PBMCs, or as DNA extracted from either sample type. TCRbeta CDR3 regions were amplified from genomic DNA using the immunoSEQ Assay, a bias-controlled multiplex PCR. The authors processed their data as follows. The number of nucleated cells in each sample was estimated by amplification of reference gene primers within the assay. Sequence reads were collapsed and filtered to measure the absolute abundance of every unique TCRbeta CDR3 rearrangement. For each sample, productive Simpson clonality was calculated by taking the square root of Simpson's diversity index across productive rearrangements. In TCRdb, the immuneACCESS table is reduced to in-frame sequences with V and J assigned. These tables do not hold every clone; where another copy was compared, an unresolved V gene accounts for under half, and the others remain unexplained. That table is the source of V, J and clone size, and D and trimming were worked out from the DNA. The sample profile shows fewer than 700,000 clones; around 90% of them were found once. Jointly, the top ten make up roughly 7.4% of the sample.

This TCR came from a woman between 50 and 59 years old with COVID-19, enrolled during active disease. The chain was built from TRBV30 and TRBJ1-6; TRBD1 could be the D gene, as 6 bases match. The sample was peripheral blood. The nucleotide sequence reads TGTGCCTGGAGCAGGGACACACGGGGACCCCTCCACTTT. Translated, this is CAWSRDTRGPLHF.